This TCR beta chain is from a study of a mutant IDH1 vaccine in newly diagnosed glioma. In the case of this clone: Its antigen is not known.

Trimming removed 1 base from V and 6 bases from J, with 18 bases in between. CDR1 and CDR2 (germline): SGHTA, FQGNSA. The CDR3 length is 16 residues. The table came from immunoSEQ multiplex PCR; TCRdb's copy has only in-frame clones and leaves some out. The sample shows around 32,000 clones, about four fifths of them seen only once. Time point specified: week 35, safety follow-up. Mutant IDH1 20-mer peptide, at 300 ug, made up each vaccine dose, with topical imiquimod. The clonotype comes from a man aged 35-49 years with glioma. Some clones in this sample may be carry-over from other donors' samples. This specimen consisted of PBMCs, obtained from a glioma patient whose treatment included an IDH1 peptide vaccine. The chain employs TRBV7-2 and TRBJ1-1; a possible D gene is TRBD1 (5 bases). The CDR3 DNA sequence: TGTGCCAGCAGCTTAGTGAGTACCGGGGGGAGTCCTGAAGCTTTCTTT. This translates into CASSLVSTGGSPEAFF.